Described below is a single T cell receptor (beta chain) sequence and its context. What it recognizes is unknown. This entry belongs to a study of blood T cells in healthy people across ages. Whole-study context: There was about one barcoded beta molecule captured by template switching per two T cells. The study's findings and limits: Per million T cells, the diversity of TCR beta decreased roughly linearly as age advanced.

The CDR3 length is 13 residues. Trimming pared 6 bases from V and 6 bases from J, leaving 12 bases between. Donor samples were obtained from healthy Caucasian individuals from Russia, aged about 6 to 100. The second PCR ran about 6 to 11 cycles with a sample-barcoded 5' primer and J-beta primers. MiXCR, applied by TCRdb to the 5' RACE reads, yields one record per CDR3 protein. The sample records 1.2 million to 1.5 million distinct CDR3 sequences, 42% being singletons. The specimen sequenced was blood. The sequence derives from a woman younger than 35 in good health. The chain links TRBV12-3 or TRBV12-4 to TRBJ2-1; D remains ambiguous. The CDR3 DNA sequence: TGTGCCAGCAGCCCTCTTCCGTCCAATGAGCAGTTCTTC. Translation: CASSPLPSNEQFF.